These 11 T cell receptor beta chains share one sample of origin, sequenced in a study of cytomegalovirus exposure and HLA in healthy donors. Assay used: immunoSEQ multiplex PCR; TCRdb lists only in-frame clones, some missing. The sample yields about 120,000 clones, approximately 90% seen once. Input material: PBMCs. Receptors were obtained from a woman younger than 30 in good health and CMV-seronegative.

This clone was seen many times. CDR3 sequence (DNA): TGTGCCAGCAGCTTAGGGGCAGGAGGCATGAACACTGAAGCTTTCTTT. Translating gives CASSLGAGGMNTEAFF. V usage is TRBV7-9 and J usage is TRBJ1-1; D call uncertain. The CDR3 runs 16 residues. CDR1 and CDR2 from the germline V gene are SEHNR and FQNEAQ (reference sequence). With 1 base removed from V and 0 bases from J, the gap between germline ends came to 12 bases.

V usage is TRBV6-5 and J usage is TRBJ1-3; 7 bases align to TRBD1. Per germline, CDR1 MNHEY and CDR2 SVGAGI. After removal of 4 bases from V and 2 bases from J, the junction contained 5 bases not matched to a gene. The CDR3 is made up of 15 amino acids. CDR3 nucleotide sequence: TGTGCCAGCAGTTTATTACAGGGGCCTGGAAACACCATATATTTT. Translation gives CASSLLQGPGNTIYF.

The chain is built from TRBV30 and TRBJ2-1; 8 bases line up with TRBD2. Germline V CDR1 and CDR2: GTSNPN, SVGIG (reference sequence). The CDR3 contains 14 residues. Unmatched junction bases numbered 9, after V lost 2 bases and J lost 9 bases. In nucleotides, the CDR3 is TGTGCCTGGAGTCCACGCGGCGGGGGGTTTGAGCAGTTCTTC. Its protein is CAWSPRGGGFEQFF.

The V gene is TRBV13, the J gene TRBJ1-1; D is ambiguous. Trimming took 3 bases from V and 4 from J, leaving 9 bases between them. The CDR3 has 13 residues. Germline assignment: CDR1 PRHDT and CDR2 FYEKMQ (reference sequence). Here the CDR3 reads CASSFFGSTEAFF. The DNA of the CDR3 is TGTGCCAGCAGCTTCTTCGGTAGCACTGAAGCTTTCTTT.

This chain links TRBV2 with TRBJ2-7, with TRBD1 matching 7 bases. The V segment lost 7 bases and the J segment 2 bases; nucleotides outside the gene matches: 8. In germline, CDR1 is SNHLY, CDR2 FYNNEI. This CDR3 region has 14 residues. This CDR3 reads CASNQEGQAYEQYF. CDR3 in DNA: TGTGCCAGCAACCAGGAAGGACAGGCCTACGAGCAGTACTTC.

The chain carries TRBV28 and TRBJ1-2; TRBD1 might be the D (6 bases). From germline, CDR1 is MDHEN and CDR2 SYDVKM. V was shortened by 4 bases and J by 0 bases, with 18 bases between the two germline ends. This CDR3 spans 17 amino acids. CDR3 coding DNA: TGTGCCAGCAGTTCCCCCCGACAGGATACTACTAACTATGGCTACACCTTC. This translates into CASSSPRQDTTNYGYTF.

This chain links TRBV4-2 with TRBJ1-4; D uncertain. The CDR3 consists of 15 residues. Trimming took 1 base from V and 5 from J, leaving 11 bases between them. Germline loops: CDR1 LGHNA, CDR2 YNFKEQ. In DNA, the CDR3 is TGTGCCAGCAGCCAAGGTGGCGGGAGAAATGAAAAACTGTTTTTT. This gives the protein CASSQGGGRNEKLFF.

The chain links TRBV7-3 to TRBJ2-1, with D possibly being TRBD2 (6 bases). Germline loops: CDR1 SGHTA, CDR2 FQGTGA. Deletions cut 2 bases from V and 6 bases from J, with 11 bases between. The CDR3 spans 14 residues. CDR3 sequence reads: CASSLGGKINEQFF. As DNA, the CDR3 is TGTGCCAGCAGCTTAGGCGGGAAAATCAATGAGCAGTTCTTC.

The CDR3 loop is CASSYSGTGIYEQYF. In nucleotides, the CDR3 is TGTGCCAGCAGTTACTCAGGGACAGGAATCTACGAGCAGTACTTC. The chain couples TRBV6-5 to TRBJ2-7, with TRBD1 identical over 8 bases. Trimming removed 0 bases from V and 3 bases from J; junction bases left unmatched: 4. Germline values: CDR1 MNHEY, CDR2 SVGAGI. This CDR3 has 15 residues.

Here the CDR3 reads CASSLALREDSPLHF. The DNA for the CDR3 is TGTGCCAGCAGCTTAGCGCTCAGGGAGGATTCACCCCTCCACTTT. The chain uses TRBV7-9 and TRBJ1-6, with D perhaps matching TRBD1 (5 bases). The germline V gene has CDR1 SEHNR and CDR2 FQNEAQ (reference sequence). This CDR3 has 15 residues. Trimming stripped 0 bases from V and 8 bases from J, with 11 bases between.

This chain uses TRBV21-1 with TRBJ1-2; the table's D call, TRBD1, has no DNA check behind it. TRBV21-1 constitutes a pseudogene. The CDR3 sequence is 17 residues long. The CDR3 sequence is CASSNGQGTQRNYGYTF. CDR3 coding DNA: TGTGCCAGCAGCAATGGGCAGGGGACACAAAGAAACTATGGCTACACCTTC.